This T cell receptor (beta chain) appears in the sequencing data of a study of memory CD4+ T cells and cytomegalovirus serostatus. Overall study findings and caveats: CMV serostatus prediction reached median AUC 0.95, or 0.91 with US-trained model.

Single viable CD3+CD4+CD8-CD45RO+ cells were sorted as the memory CD4+ T cells. On this clone: Its target is unknown.

The CDR3 extends over 15 amino acids. The germline CDR1 and CDR2 sequences are SGHNT and YYREEE (reference sequence). V lost 4 bases to trimming and J lost 3 bases; unmatched junction nucleotides: 5. Generated by immunoSEQ multiplex PCR, the TCRdb table keeps only in-frame clones and is missing some. The sample records approximately 61,000 clones, 80% being singletons. J is TRBJ1-4 and V is TRBV5-4, with TRBD1 matching over 8 bases. The clonotype originates from an adult in good health and CMV-seronegative. Some clones in this sample may be carry-over from other donors' samples. Sequencing used memory CD4+ T cells from blood. As DNA, the CDR3 is TGTGCCAGCAGCCCAGGGGGCAGCGCTAATGAAAAACTGTTTTTT. Translation gives CASSPGGSANEKLFF.